This T cell receptor beta chain was retrieved from a study of cytomegalovirus exposure and HLA in healthy donors (dated by TCRdb to about 2017). Context from the whole study: According to an earlier analysis of around 600 of the donors, about 190 million T cells yielded approximately 120 million unique TCR beta sequences and around 300 Gb of sequence data. An early release that covered roughly 600 HLA-typed donors contained approximately 300 gigabases of sequencing data and tens of millions of unique TCR sequences. The genetic ancestry cluster associated with self-reported Caucasian donors included about 81% of the roughly 400 genotyped donors. The study aimed to test whether signatures of past pathogen exposure could be identified by cataloging public T cell receptors. Using immunosequencing, the study profiled T cell repertoires from 500 to 800 subjects and related those repertoires to cytomegalovirus serostatus. Along with the approximately 600-subject first cohort, a separate validation cohort of over 90 different subjects was used. High-throughput TCR immunosequencing, statistical association of individual TCRs with disease status, and machine learning were combined to predict cytomegalovirus infection status. In a later analysis, previously published TCR beta repertoires from about 640 donors were re-analyzed and high-resolution HLA genotyping was added so that TCR occurrence patterns could be studied. The later analysis used no new phenotypic data to find candidate immune exposures, relying instead on TCR beta sequences and their occurrence across donors. To decide whether each TCR beta V gene segment behaved as functional or pseudogenic, an earlier analysis of approximately 590 of the donors relied on high-throughput TCR beta sequencing. Alongside the repertoire data, information on donor age, sex, ethnicity and CMV serostatus was compiled. A later genetic analysis took genome-wide SNP genotypes for about 55% of the 666 donors and used that subset as a discovery cohort. All discovery cohort repertoires had been generated using a single sequencing platform. Both class I and class II loci were covered by HLA typing, at four-digit resolution. Typing coverage differed by locus: A, B, C, DRB1 and DQB1 were typed in roughly 620-640 donors, DQA1 in about 500, DPA1 in 600 to 610, and DPB1 in just under 490. Because of strong linkage in the cohort, five DR-DQ haplotypes were treated as single units for association and clustering. On average, around 240,000 unique TCR beta nucleotide sequences were sequenced per donor among about 400 genotyped donors of the cohort, with around 19% of those sequences being non-productive. Overall study results and their limits: Strong co-occurrence of HLA alleles, especially DR and DQ, made assigning TCR associations to individual alleles difficult. In a later analysis, HLA-associated TCR beta chains were found to be more clonally expanded and to have lower generation probabilities than equally common non-associated chains. A later genetic analysis associated a missense DCLRE1C variant with V-gene and J-gene trimming of TCR beta chains, and an independent cohort replicated the association. Several of the top co-occurrence clusters appeared to be linked to parvovirus B19, influenza, CMV and Epstein-Barr virus, according to a later analysis. According to a later analysis, TCR association rates differed among HLA loci, with DRB1 alleles showing the most associated TCRs and HLA-C alleles showing the fewest. Most TCR sequences were seen in very few donors, while some public TCRs were found in many individuals. A later genetic analysis reported fewer N-insertions in productive TCRs among donors in an Asian-associated ancestry cluster than the roughly 650-donor mean. Immune exposure information for the cohort was limited to CMV serostatus. In both the original and validation cohorts, the classifier was reported to diagnose cytomegalovirus status with high specificity and sensitivity. A few of the identified cytomegalovirus-associated TCR beta chains were confirmed in vitro to be specific for cytomegalovirus antigens. According to a later analysis, most CMV-associated TCR beta chains appeared to be HLA-restricted, and the HLA associations seemed to be driven largely by CMV exposure. In this cohort, only TCR beta chains were sequenced, and detectable features were limited by the absence of alpha or paired-chain data. The sequencing pipeline was judged likely to have produced a cluster of highly shared sequence variants as a technical artifact. The authors suggested that the approach could potentially be generalized to other disease states and immunological phenotypes. Sequencing depth was assumed to be roughly uniform across donors in the presence/absence analyses, though that assumption may not hold. The earlier analysis of about 600 of the donors excluded some 16 rarely observed V segments, including chromosome 9 orphons, because counts were too low. Because the 87-base-pair reads could not distinguish some IMGT-functional V segments, including TRBV6-2 and TRBV6-3, those segments were excluded. Linkage disequilibrium might explain the correlated functional status among segregating V segments, but an unknown experimental factor could not be excluded. A further reported finding was that TCR beta sequences accurately predicted the HLA-A and HLA-B alleles for most subjects in the first cohort. In an earlier analysis of some 640 of the donors, most TCR beta V segments were observed in productive rearrangements about 90% or about 30% of the time, broadly matching IMGT annotations. Specific HLA alleles were associated with over 15,000 TCR beta sequences at a false discovery rate of 0.05 in a later analysis. Because HLA typing was unavailable for some donors at each locus, only the typed subset was used in association tests. The study gave a list of 150 to 200 TCR beta chains associated with cytomegalovirus.

The cohort comprised some 680 healthy bone marrow donors. All cohort members were sampled while nominally healthy, although unrecorded immune exposures were likely present. The donor tested CMV seropositive and was one of the 289 seropositive cohort members. Every donor gave a peripheral blood sample, and the peripheral blood mononuclear cells from that sample were used for TCR beta sequencing. The Qiagen DNeasy Blood Extraction Kit was used to extract genomic DNA from the blood cell samples. To note about this clone: It has no known antigen specificity. No base-level quality is on record; no much larger clone is a single base apart.

The CDR3 goes from the cysteine to the phenylalanine over 13 residues. Only the CDR3 region is kept as DNA, spanning 39 bases read in frame from base 1. The junction shows trimming of 3 bases on V and 7 bases on J, and the gene matches do not reach 4 bases of it. Taken from the germline V gene (reference sequence), the CDR1 and CDR2 loops are MNHEY and SMNVEV. Libraries were constructed by the immunoSEQ multiplex PCR assay. For the multiplex PCR, a mixture combining 60 forward primers for TCR Vbeta segments and 13 reverse primers for TCR Jbeta segments was used. Amplification of the CDR3 region of rearranged TCR beta genes was performed with a multiplex PCR assay on genomic DNA. Amplified TCR beta libraries were sequenced as 87-base-pair reads on the Illumina HiSeq System. The authors processed their data as follows. In a later analysis, tens of millions of unique TCR beta chains were counted across the 500 to 700 repertoires, and around 11 million of these chains were shared by at least two donors. Raw reads were error-corrected and collapsed into unique sequences by a nearest-neighbor algorithm in which closely related sequences were merged to remove PCR and sequencing errors. Alignment of CDR3 sequences to IMGT reference sequences was used to assign V, D and J gene segments. For a sequence to be retained, a match of at least six nucleotides to both a V gene segment and a J gene segment was required. A rearrangement was called productive if the CDR3 had no stop codons and remained in frame with V and J, and every other rearrangement was called non-productive. Following IMGT convention, CDR3 was defined as the stretch from the second conserved V-encoded cysteine up to the conserved J-encoded phenylalanine. Sequences without an unambiguous match to a single V gene segment were excluded from the earlier analysis of 450 to 650 of the donors. In an earlier analysis of approximately 560 of the donors, a V segment was called functional when productive rearrangements were above 56.7%, and segregating when the standard deviation between donors exceeded 5%. A statistical classification framework was built to diagnose cytomegalovirus status from the catalog of TCR beta chain sequences. In a later analysis, V and J genes were assigned by comparing TCR nucleotide sequences against IMGT/GENE-DB human TR gene sequences. In a later analysis, CDR3 sequences and most-parsimonious VDJ recombination scenarios were assigned using the TCRdist pipeline. In a later analysis, each TCR beta chain was defined by its CDR3 amino acid sequence together with its V-gene family, and reads lacking a unique V-gene family were excluded. As a way to deal with suspected cross-contamination and a sequencing artifact, a later analysis dropped 450 to 600 nucleotide sequences that were highly shared and had low generation probability. A later analysis calculated a clonal expansion index for each public chain from normalized within-repertoire ranks of inferred template counts. In a later analysis, generation probabilities were computed using a VDJ recombination model fitted to out-of-frame rearrangements, and the results were checked against IGoR. In a later analysis, hypergeometric tests were used to score TCR-TCR, TCR-HLA and TCR-CMV co-occurrence, with a repertoire-size bias correction applied to TCR pairs. False discovery rates were estimated in a later analysis by permuting HLA or CMV assignments 20 times. In a later analysis, co-occurring TCRs were grouped with DBSCAN, and TCRdist sequence similarity was added when clustering was performed within HLA-allele-positive subsets. Repertoires with fewer than 30,000 or more than 120,000 public chains, plus five repertoires with anomalous nucleotide sharing, were excluded from co-occurrence clustering. TCRdb's version of the immuneACCESS table is confined to in-frame rearrangements and falls short of the full clone set. An unresolved V gene accounts for under half of the shortfall where checked; the remainder is of unknown origin. V, J and clone size are taken as reported in that table, and D and trimming were inferred from the DNA itself. This sample gives about 160,000 clones in total; 77% of them show up just once. In total, the top ten clones hold approximately 3.7% of the sample.

The sequenced material came from PBMCs. The sequence is built from TRBV27 and TRBJ2-7; TRBD1 fits 9 bases in the junction. The clonotype was recovered from a young man in good health and CMV-seropositive. At the DNA level, the sequence is TGTGCCAGCAGTTTTGACAGGGGGGGTGAGCAGTACTTC. Its protein product is CASSFDRGGEQYF.